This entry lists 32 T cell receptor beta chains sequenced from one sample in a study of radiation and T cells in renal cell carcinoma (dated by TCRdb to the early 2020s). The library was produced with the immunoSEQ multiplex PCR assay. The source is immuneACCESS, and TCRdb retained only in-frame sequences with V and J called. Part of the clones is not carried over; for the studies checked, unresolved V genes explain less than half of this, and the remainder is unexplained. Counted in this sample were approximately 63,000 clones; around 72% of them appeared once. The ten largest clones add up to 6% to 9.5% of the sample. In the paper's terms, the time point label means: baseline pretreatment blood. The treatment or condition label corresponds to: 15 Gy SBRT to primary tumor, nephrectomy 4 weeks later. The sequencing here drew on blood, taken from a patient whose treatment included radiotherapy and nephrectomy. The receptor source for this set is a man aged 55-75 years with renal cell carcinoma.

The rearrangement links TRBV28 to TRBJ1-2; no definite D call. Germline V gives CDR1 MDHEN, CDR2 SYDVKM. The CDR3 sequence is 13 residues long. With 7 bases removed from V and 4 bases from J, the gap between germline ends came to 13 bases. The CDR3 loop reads CASMAGMGYGYTF. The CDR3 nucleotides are TGTGCCAGCATGGCGGGGATGGGCTATGGCTACACCTTC.

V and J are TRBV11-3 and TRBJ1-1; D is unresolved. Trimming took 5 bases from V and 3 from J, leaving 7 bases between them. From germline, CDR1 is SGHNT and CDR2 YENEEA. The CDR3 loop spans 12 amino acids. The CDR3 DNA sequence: TGTGCCAGCAGCCCGTTGGACACTGAAGCTTTCTTT. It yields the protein CASSPLDTEAFF.

The CDR3 sequence: CASGRASSGNTIYF. CDR3 DNA: TGTGCCAGCGGGAGGGCTTCCTCTGGAAACACCATATATTTT. The V gene is TRBV6-1, the J gene TRBJ1-3, with D uncertain. The CDR3 is 14 residues long. Trimming shortened V by 8 bases and J by 0 bases, and 11 bases separated the two germline ends. Germline CDR1 and CDR2: MNHNS and SASEGT.

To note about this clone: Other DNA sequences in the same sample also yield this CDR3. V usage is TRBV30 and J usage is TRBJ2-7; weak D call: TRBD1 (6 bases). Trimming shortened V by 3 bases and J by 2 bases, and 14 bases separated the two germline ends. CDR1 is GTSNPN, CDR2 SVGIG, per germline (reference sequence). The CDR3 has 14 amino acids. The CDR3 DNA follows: TGTGCCTGGAGCGCCGGACAGCCGACCTACGAGCAGTACTTC. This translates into CAWSAGQPTYEQYF. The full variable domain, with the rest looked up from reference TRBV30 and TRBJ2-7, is SQTIHQWPATLVQPVGSPLSLECTVEGTSNPNLYWYRQAAGRGLQLLFYSVGIGQISSEVPQNLSASRPQDRQFILSSKKLLLSDSGFYLCAWSAGQPTYEQYFGPGTRLTVT.

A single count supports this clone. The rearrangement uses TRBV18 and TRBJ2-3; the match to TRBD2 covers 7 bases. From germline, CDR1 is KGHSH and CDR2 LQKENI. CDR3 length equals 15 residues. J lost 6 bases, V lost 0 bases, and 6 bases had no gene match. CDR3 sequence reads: CASSPPGLSHDTQYF. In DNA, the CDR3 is TGTGCCAGCTCACCACCGGGACTAAGCCACGATACGCAGTATTTT. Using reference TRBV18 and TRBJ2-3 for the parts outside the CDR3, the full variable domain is NAGVMQNPRHLVRRRGQEARLRCSPMKGHSHVYWYRQLPEEGLKFMVYLQKENIIDESGMPKERFSAEFPKEGPSILRIQQVVRGDSAAYFCASSPPGLSHDTQYFGPGTRLTVL.

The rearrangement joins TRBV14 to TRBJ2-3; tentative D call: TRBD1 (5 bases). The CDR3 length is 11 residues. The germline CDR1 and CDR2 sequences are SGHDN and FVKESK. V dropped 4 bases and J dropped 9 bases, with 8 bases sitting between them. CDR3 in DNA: TGTGCCAGCAGCCTGACAGTCACGCAGTATTTT. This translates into CASSLTVTQYF.

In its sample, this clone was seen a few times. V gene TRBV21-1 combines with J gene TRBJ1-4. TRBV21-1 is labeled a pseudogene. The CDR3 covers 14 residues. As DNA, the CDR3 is TGTGCCAGCAGCACGGGACCGCATAATGAAAAACTGTTTTTT. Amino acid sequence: CASSTGPHNEKLFF.

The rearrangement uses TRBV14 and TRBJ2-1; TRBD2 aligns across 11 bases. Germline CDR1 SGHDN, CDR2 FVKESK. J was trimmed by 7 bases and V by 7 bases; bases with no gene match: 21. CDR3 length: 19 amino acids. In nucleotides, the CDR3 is TGTGCCAGCACCCCGGCCACGACTAGCGGGAAGGTCGCGGGAAATGAGCAGTTCTTC. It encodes CASTPATTSGKVAGNEQFF.

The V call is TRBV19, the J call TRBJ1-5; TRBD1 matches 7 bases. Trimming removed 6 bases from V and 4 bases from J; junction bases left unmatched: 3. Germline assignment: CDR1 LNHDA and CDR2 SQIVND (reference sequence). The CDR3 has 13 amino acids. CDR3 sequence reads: CASSGTANQPQHF. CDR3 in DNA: TGTGCCAGTAGCGGGACAGCAAATCAGCCCCAGCATTTT.

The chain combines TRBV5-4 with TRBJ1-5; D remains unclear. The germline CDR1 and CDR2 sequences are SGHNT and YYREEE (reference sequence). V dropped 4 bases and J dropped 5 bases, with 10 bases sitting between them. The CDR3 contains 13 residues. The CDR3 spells CASSQGWDQPQHF. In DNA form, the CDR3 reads TGTGCCAGCAGCCAAGGGTGGGATCAGCCCCAGCATTTT.

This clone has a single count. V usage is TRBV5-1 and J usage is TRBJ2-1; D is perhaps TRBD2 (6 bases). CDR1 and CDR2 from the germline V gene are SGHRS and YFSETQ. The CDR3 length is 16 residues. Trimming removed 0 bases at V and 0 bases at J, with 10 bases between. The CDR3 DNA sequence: TGCGCCAGCAGCTTGGGGGACTTACACTCCTACAATGAGCAGTTCTTC. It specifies CASSLGDLHSYNEQFF.

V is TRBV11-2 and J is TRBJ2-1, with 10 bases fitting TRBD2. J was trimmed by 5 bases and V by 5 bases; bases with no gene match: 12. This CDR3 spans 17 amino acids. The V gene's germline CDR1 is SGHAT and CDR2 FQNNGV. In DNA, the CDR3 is TGTGCCAGCAGCGACCGGTATAGGACTAGCGGTAACAATGAGCAGTTCTTC. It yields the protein CASSDRYRTSGNNEQFF.

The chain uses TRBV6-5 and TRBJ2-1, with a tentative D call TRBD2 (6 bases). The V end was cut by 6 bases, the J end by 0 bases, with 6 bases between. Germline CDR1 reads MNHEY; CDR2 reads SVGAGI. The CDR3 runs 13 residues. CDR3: CASRGGSYNEQFF. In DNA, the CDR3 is TGTGCCAGCAGGGGGGGCTCCTACAATGAGCAGTTCTTC.

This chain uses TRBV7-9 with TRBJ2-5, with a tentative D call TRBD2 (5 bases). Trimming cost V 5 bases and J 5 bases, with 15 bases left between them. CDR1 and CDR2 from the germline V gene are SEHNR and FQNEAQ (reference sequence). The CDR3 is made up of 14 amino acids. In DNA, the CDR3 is TGTGCCAGCAGCGTGGGCCCCTCGGGGGAGACCCAGTACTTC. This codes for CASSVGPSGETQYF.

Here the CDR3 reads CASSTTLSGEQYV. CDR3 bases: TGTGCCAGCAGCACCACGCTTAGCGGCGAGCAGTACGTC. This sequence joins TRBV5-6 and TRBJ2-7; a possible D gene is TRBD2 (6 bases). Germline CDR1 SGHDT, CDR2 YYEEEE. The CDR3 contains 13 residues. V lost 4 bases, J lost 6 bases, and 14 bases lay in between.

CDR3 loop: CASSPGGRNTDTQYF. CDR3 coding DNA: TGCGCCAGCAGCCCCGGGGGGCGAAACACAGATACGCAGTATTTT. V gene TRBV5-1 combines with J gene TRBJ2-3; possibly TRBD2 for D (7 bases). Germline loops: CDR1 SGHRS, CDR2 YFSETQ. Trimming shortened V by 4 bases and J by 2 bases, and 14 bases separated the two germline ends. The CDR3 covers 15 residues.

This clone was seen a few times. This CDR3 reads CASSHRGSGANVLTF. The CDR3 DNA reads TGCGCCAGCAGCCACAGGGGATCTGGGGCCAACGTCCTGACTTTC. The V call is TRBV5-1, the J call TRBJ2-6; 7 positions match TRBD1. V trimming: 4 bases; J trimming: 1 base; junction bases outside the gene matches: 2. The CDR3 is 15 residues long. Per the germline V gene, CDR1 is SGHRS and CDR2 is YFSETQ.

The chain's CDR3 is CASSEGRTRVETQYF. In DNA, the CDR3 is TGTGCCAGCAGTGAAGGTCGGACTAGGGTGGAGACCCAGTACTTC. The V gene is TRBV2, the J gene TRBJ2-5, with 7 bases fitting TRBD2. V dropped 1 base and J dropped 5; count of bases not matched to a gene: 7. Per the germline V gene, CDR1 is SNHLY and CDR2 is FYNNEI. The length of the CDR3 is 15 residues.

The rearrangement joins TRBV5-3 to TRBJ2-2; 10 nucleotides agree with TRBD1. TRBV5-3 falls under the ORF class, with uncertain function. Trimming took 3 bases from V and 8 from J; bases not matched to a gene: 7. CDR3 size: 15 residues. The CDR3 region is CARSSEGQGIGELFF. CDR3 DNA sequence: TGTGCCAGAAGCTCGGAGGGACAGGGGATTGGGGAGCTGTTTTTT.

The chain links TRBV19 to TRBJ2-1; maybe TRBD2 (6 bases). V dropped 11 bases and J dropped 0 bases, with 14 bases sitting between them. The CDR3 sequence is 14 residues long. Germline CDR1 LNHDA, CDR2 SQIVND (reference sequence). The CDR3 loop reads CASGDGSSYNEQFF. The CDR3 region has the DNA TGTGCCTCCGGCGACGGGAGCTCCTACAATGAGCAGTTCTTC. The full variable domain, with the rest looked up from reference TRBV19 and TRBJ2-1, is DGGITQSPKYLFRKEGQNVTLSCEQNLNHDAMYWYRQDPGQGLRLIYYSQIVNDFQKGDIAEGYSVSREKKESFPLTVTSAQKNPTAFYLCASGDGSSYNEQFFGPGTRLTVL.

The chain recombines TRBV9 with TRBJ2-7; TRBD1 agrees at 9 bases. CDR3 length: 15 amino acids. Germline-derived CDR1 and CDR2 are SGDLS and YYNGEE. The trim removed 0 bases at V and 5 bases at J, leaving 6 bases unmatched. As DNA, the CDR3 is TGTGCCAGCAGCGTAGGGTCGGACAGGGGAAACGAGCAGTACTTC. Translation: CASSVGSDRGNEQYF.

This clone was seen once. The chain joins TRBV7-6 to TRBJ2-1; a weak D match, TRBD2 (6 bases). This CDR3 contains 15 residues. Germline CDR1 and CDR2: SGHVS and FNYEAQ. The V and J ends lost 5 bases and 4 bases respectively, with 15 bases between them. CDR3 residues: CASSRGGAGYNEQFF. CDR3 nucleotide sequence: TGTGCCAGCAGCCGGGGCGGGGCCGGGTACAATGAGCAGTTCTTC.

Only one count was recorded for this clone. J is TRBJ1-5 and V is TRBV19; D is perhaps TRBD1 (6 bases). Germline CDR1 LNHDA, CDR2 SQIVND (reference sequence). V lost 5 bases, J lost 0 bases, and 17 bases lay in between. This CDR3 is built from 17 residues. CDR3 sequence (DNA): TGTGCCAGTAGTGCCCCCTACGGACAGACTAGCAATCAGCCCCAGCATTTT. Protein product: CASSAPYGQTSNQPQHF.

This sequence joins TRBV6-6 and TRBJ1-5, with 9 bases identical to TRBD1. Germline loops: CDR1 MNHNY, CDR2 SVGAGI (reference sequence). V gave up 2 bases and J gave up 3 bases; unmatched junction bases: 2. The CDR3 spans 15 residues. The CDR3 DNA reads TGTGCCAGCAGTTACGGACAGGGGAACAATCAGCCCCAGCATTTT. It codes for CASSYGQGNNQPQHF.

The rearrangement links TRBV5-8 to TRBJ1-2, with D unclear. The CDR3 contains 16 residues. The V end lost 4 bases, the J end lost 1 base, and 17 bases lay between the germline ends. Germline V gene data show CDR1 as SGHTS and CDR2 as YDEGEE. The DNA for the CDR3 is TGTGCCAGCAGCCAGTTCTCGGCCATCTATAACTATGGCTACACCTTC. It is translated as CASSQFSAIYNYGYTF.

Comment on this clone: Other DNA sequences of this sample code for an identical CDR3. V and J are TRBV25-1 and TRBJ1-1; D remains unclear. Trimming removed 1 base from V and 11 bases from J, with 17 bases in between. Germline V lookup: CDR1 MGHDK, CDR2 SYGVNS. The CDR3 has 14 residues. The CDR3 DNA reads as TGTGCCAGCAGTGAATCCCCAGGCCTAGAGACGGCTTTCTTT. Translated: CASSESPGLETAFF. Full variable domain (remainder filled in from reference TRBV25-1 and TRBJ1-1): EADIYQTPRYLVIGTGKKITLECSQTMGHDKMYWYQQDPGMELHLIHYSYGVNSTEKGDLSSESTVSRIRTEHFPLTLESARPSHTSQYLCASSESPGLETAFFGQGTRLTVV.

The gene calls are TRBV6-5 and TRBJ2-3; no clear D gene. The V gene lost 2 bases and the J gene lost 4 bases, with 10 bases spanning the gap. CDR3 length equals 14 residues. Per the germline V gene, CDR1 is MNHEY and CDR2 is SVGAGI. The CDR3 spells CASSYATAADTQYF. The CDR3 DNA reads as TGTGCCAGCAGTTACGCAACGGCCGCAGATACGCAGTATTTT.

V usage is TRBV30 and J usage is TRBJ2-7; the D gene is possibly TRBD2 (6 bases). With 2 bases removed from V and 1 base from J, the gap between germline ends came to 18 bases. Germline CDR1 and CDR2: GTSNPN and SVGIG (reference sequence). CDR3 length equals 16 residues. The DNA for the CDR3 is TGTGCCTGGAGTAAAACGTGGGACTCACCATCCTACGAGCAGTACGTC. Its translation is CAWSKTWDSPSYEQYV.

CDR3 nucleotides: TGTGCCAGCAGCGTAGATAGTCGGAATTCACCCCTCCACTTT. Translated: CASSVDSRNSPLHF. The rearrangement uses TRBV9 and TRBJ1-6; D uncertain. Germline values: CDR1 SGDLS, CDR2 YYNGEE. Trimming cost V 0 bases and J 7 bases, with 8 bases left between them. The CDR3 loop spans 14 amino acids.

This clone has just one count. DNA of the CDR3: TGTGCCAGCAGAATAAGGCGTGGGACCAATCAGCCCCAGCATTTT. Translated: CASRIRRGTNQPQHF. The V call is TRBV6-5, the J call TRBJ1-5; TRBD1 might be the D (5 bases). Germline V gene lookup returns CDR1 MNHEY and CDR2 SVGAGI. The CDR3 is 15 residues long. V was trimmed by 6 bases and J by 3 bases, leaving 15 bases between them.

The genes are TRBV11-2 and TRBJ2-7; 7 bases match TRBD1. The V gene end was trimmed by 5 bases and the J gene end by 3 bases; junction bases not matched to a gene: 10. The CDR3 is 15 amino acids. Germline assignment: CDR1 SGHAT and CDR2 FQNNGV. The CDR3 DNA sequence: TGTGCCAGCAGCCGGAGCAAGGGACAGAACTACGAGCAGTACTTC. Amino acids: CASSRSKGQNYEQYF. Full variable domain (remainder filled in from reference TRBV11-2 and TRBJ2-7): EAGVAQSPRYKIIEKRQSVAFWCNPISGHATLYWYQQILGQGPKLLIQFQNNGVVDDSQLPKDRFSAERLKGVDSTLKIQPAKLEDSAVYLCASSRSKGQNYEQYFGPGTRLTVT.

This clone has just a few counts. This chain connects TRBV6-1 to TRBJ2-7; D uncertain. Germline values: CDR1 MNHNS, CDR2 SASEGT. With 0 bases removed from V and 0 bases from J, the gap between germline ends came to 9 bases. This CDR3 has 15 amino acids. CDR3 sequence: CASSEAPGPSYEQYV. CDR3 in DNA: TGTGCCAGCAGTGAAGCTCCAGGCCCCTCCTACGAGCAGTACGTC.